Below, one TCR beta chain is given with its context. Its antigen has not been determined. The junction and the germline gene differ at one end; a read error may be behind it. These reads were obtained on an Illumina HiSeq 2500. Quantitative 5'-RACE with molecular barcodes was used to prepare TCR beta libraries. From the authors' description of their analysis: A new computational method, built on a probabilistic model of VDJ rearrangement, was used to identify disease-linked TCR variants. In TCRdb, the public reads were trimmed at Q25 with fastp and aligned with MiXCR, with productive beta chains retained. Every CDR3 protein is listed once, alongside the most common genes and DNA of its rows. Clone size and V and J calls follow TCRdb, not the original study. The sample data list some 140,000 distinct CDR3 sequences, and about an eighth of these were observed just once. The ten largest account for 4.1% of the sample.

Taken from the germline V gene, the CDR1 and CDR2 loops are SGHTA and FQGNSA. Spanning cysteine to phenylalanine, the CDR3 consists of 13 amino acids. Only the CDR3 DNA stays, 39 bases, in frame from base 1. This sample stems from a study of CD8 T cells in ankylosing spondylitis (dated by TCRdb to 2017 to 2019). About the study as a whole: To find TCR variants linked to disease, the study profiled T cell receptor beta repertoires in ankylosing spondylitis patients and healthy donors. Samples of peripheral blood were taken, and for ankylosing spondylitis patients, synovial fluid was collected as well. The whole study cohort included some 100 healthy donors and roughly 24 ankylosing spondylitis patients. Study-level results and caveats: Some TCR beta motif variants had previously been reported in synovial fluid and blood of reactive arthritis patients, which suggested common disease-initiation mechanisms. Blood from ankylosing spondylitis patients appeared to be characterized by a TCR beta motif made up of several highly homologous amino acid variants. The disease-linked clones had a CD8+ phenotype and were found at relatively low frequencies in peripheral blood. According to the report, matched synovial fluid samples from ankylosing spondylitis patients were significantly enriched for the disease-linked clones.

Source material: blood, either unsorted or a sorted T cell fraction (not recorded which). The sequence links TRBV7-2 to TRBJ1-2, with the D gene too uncertain to name. This receptor was taken from a female donor with ankylosing spondylitis or in good health (not recorded which). The nucleotide sequence reads as follows: TGTGCCAGCAGCCCCCAGCTGGGGTACGGCGACCCCTTC. This is translated as CASSPQLGYGDPF. Joined to the reference TRBV7-2 and TRBJ1-2 proteins, this CDR3 gives the full variable domain: GAGVSQSPSNKVTEKGKDVELRCDPISGHTALYWYRQSLGQGLEFLIYFQGNSAPDKSGLPSDRFSAERTGGSVSTLTIQRTQQEDSAVYLCASSPQLGYGDPFGSGTRLTVV.